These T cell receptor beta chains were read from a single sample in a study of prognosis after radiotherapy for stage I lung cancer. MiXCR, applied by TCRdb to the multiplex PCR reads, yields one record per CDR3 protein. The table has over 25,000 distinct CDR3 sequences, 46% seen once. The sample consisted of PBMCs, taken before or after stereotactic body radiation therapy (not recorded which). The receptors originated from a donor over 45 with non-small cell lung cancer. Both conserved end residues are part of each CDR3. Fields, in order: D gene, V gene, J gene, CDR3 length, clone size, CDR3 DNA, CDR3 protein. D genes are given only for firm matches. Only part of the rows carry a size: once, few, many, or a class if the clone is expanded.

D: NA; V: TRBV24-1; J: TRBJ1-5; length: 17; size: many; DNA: TGTGCCACCAGTGACCATGGGGCAGGAAGGGGCAATCAGCCCCAGCATTTT; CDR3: CATSDHGAGRGNQPQHF
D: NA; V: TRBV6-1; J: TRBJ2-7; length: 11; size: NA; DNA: TGTGCCAGCTACCTCTTGGGCGAGCAGTACTTC; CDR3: CASYLLGEQYF
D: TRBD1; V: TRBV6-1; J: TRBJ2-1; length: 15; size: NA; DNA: TGTGCCAGCAACTCCTGGACAGGTGGCTACAATGGGCAGTTCTTC; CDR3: CASNSWTGGYNGQFF
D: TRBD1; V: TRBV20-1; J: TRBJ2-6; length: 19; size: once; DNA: TGCAGTGCTAGAGATCCCTGTGGGACAGTTCTCTCTGGGGCCAACGTCCCGACTTTC; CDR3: CSARDPCGTVLSGANVPTF
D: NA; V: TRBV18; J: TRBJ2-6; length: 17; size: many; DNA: TGTGCCAGCTCACCGTTCACAGGGACCTCTGGGGCCAACGTCCTGACTTTC; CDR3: CASSPFTGTSGANVLTF
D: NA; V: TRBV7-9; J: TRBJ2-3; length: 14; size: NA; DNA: TGTGCCAGCAGCTCGAGATGGAGCACAGATACGCAGTATTTT; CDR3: CASSSRWSTDTQYF
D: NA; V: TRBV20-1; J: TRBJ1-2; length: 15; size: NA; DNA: TGCAGTGCTAGAGATTTCGGGACATCTAACTATGGCTACACCTTC; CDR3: CSARDFGTSNYGYTF
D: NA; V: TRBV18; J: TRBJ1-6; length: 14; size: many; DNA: TGTGCCAGCTCGCAGACAGCTAATAATTCACCCCTCCACTTT; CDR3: CASSQTANNSPLHF
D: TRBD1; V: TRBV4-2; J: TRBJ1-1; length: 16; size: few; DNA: TGTGCCAGCAGCCAAGATAAGGCAGGGGGTACCACTGAAGCTTTCTTT; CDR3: CASSQDKAGGTTEAFF
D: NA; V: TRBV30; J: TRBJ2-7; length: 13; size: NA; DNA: TGTGCCTGTACAAGGGGGTTTTCCTACGAGCAGTACTTC; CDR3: CACTRGFSYEQYF
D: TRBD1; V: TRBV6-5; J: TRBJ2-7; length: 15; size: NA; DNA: TGTGCCAGCAGTTGGGACAGGGGGCCTTCCTACGAGCAGTACTTC; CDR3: CASSWDRGPSYEQYF
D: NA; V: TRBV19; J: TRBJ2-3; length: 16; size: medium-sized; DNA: TGTGCCAGTCAAATATCGGGGCAGGGGCACACAGATACGCAGTATTTT; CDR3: CASQISGQGHTDTQYF
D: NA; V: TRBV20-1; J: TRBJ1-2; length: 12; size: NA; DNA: TGCAGTGCTAGAGATGGGGTGATTGGCTACACCTTC; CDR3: CSARDGVIGYTF
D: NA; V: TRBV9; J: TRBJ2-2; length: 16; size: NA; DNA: TGTGCCAGCAGCGTACTGTGGACGGCGAACACCGTGGAGCTGTTTTTT; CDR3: CASSVLWTANTVELFF
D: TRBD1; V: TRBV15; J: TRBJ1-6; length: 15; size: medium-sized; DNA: TGTGCCACCAGCAGAGACGGACAGGGTAATTCACCCCTCCACTTT; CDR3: CATSRDGQGNSPLHF
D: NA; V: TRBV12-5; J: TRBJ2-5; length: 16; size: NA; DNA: TGTGCTAGTGGTTTACTCGTGAGAGGCGGACCTAGGACCCAGTACTTC; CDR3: CASGLLVRGGPRTQYF
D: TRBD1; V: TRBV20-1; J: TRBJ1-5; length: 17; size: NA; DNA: TGCAGTGCTAGAGCAGGCAGGGGGCTAACGAGCAATCAGCCCCAGCATTTT; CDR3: CSARAGRGLTSNQPQHF
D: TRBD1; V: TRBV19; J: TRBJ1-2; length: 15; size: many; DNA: TGTGCCAGTAGTACCACAGGGGTAATATCGGATGGCTACACCTTC; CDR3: CASSTTGVISDGYTF
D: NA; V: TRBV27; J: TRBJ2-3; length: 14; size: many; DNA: TGTGCCAGCAAGAAAGTCCTCCGATTCGGTACGCAGTATTTT; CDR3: CASKKVLRFGTQYF
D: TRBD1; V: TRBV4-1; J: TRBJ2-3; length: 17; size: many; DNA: TGCGCCAGCAGCCAAGATGTGGGCAGGGGGCGCTTAGATACGCAGTATTTT; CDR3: CASSQDVGRGRLDTQYF
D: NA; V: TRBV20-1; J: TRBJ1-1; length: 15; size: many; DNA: TGCAGTGCTAGAGCATTCGCAGGTGGCCGGGTTGAAGCTTTCTTT; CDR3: CSARAFAGGRVEAFF
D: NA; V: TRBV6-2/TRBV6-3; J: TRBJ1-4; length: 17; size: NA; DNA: TGTGCCAGCAGCCGCGACAGCCCTACCCGATTCCGGGAAAAACTGTTTTTT; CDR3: CASSRDSPTRFREKLFF
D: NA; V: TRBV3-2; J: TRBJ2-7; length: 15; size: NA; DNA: TGTGTCAGCAACCGCCAACAACAGGGCCTCTCGAAGCAGTACTTC; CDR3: CVSNRQQQGLSKQYF
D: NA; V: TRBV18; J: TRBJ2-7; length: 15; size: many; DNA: TGTGCCAGCTCACCACTAGTCCAGACAGCTCTCGAGCAGTACTTC; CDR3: CASSPLVQTALEQYF
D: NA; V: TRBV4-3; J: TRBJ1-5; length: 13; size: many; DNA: TGCGCCAGCAGCCAAGAGTTGAGGCAGCCCCAGCATTTT; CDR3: CASSQELRQPQHF
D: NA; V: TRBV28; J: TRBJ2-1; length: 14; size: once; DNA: TGTGCCAGCAGTTTAAGTCCAGGGAACAATGAGCAGTTCTTC; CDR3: CASSLSPGNNEQFF
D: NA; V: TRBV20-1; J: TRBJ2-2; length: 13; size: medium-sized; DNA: TGCAGTGCTAGAGATCTTGGGGTCGAGGAGCTGTTTTTT; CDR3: CSARDLGVEELFF
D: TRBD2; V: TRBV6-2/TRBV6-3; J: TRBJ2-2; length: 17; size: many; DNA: TGTGCCAGCAGTTGGGGACTAGCGGGTCTCAACACCGGGGAGCTGTTTTTT; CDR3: CASSWGLAGLNTGELFF
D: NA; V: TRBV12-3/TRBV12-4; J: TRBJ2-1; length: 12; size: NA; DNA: TGTGTCAGCAGTCCACAGAGGGTGAAGCAGTTCTTC; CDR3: CVSSPQRVKQFF
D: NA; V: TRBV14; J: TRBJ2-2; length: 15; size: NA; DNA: TGTGCCAGCAGCCATTCCTGCAGGGCGGCCAGGGAGCTGTTTTTT; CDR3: CASSHSCRAARELFF
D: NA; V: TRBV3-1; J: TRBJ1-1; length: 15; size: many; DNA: TGTGCCAGCAGCCAAGATAGGGTTATGAACACTGAAGCTTTCTTT; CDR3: CASSQDRVMNTEAFF
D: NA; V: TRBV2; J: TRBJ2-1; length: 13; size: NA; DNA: TGTGCCAATCATAATAGCTCCTACAATGAGCAGTTCTTC; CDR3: CANHNSSYNEQFF
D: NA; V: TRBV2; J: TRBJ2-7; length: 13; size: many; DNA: TGTGCCAGCAGCCTTGGGAGTTTCTACGAGCAGTACTTC; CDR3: CASSLGSFYEQYF
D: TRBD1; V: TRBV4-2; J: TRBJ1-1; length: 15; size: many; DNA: TGTGCCAGCAGCCAAACAACAGGGGATGGCACTGAAGCTTTCTTT; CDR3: CASSQTTGDGTEAFF
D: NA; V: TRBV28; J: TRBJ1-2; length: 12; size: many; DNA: TGTGCCAGCAGCCTACTGGGGAACGGCTACACCTTC; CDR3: CASSLLGNGYTF
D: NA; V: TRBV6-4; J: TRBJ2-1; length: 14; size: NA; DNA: TGTGCCAGCAGTGTTGAAATCGGGAGCGATGAGCAGTTCTTC; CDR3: CASSVEIGSDEQFF
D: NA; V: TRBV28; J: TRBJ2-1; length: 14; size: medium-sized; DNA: TGTGCCAGCCATAAGGTTGGCGTTAACAATGAGCAGTTCTTC; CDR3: CASHKVGVNNEQFF
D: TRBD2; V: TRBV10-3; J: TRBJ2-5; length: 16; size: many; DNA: TGTGCCATCAGTCGAACTAGCGGAGCCCCCCAAGAGACCCAGTACTTC; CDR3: CAISRTSGAPQETQYF
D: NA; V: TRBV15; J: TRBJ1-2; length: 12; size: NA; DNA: TGTGCCACCAGCGATACAGGGTTTGGCTACACCTTC; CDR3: CATSDTGFGYTF
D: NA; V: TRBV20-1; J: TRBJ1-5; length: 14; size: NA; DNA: TGCAGTGCTAGAGATTTCAGCGGTTCAGATACGCAGCATTTT; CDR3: CSARDFSGSDTQHF